This TCR beta chain was observed in a study of cytotoxic CD8 clonotypes in ibrutinib-treated CLL. Study-level background: Collecting the response samples happened after a median 12 months of treatment, with a range of 6 to 36.

The method was immunoSEQ multiplex PCR; TCRdb's version includes in-frame clones alone and lacks a portion of them. Of some 200,000 clones detected, over 65% appear once; the ten largest clones hold 5.5% to 6%. A remark on this clone: Its antigen remains unidentified.

Notes on the study in general: Sustained-remission and progressing patients diverged in sampling times. The study found clonality rose at ibrutinib response, then fell toward baseline at progression.

The sequenced sample was PBMCs, obtained after 12 months of ibrutinib treatment. The sequence derives from a human donor with chronic lymphocytic leukemia.

This CDR3 reads CASTDRGANEKLFF. CDR3 sequence (DNA): TGTGCCAGCACTGACAGGGGAGCTAATGAAAAACTGTTTTTT. This chain uses TRBV13 with TRBJ1-4, with 8 bases lining up with TRBD1. Per the germline V gene, CDR1 is PRHDT and CDR2 is FYEKMQ (reference sequence). This CDR3 is built from 14 residues. With 7 bases clipped from V and 3 bases from J, the junction kept 4 bases outside the gene matches.